The 9 T cell receptor beta chains given below trace back to one sample, sequenced in a study of beta chain features in type 1 diabetes. The study reverse transcribed the entire isolated RNA, so it sequenced expressed TCRB transcripts. This table comes from immunoSEQ multiplex PCR, and its TCRdb copy is limited to in-frame clones, with some not included. The sample has roughly 150,000 clones, around 7.9% seen once. What these receptors recognize is not known. Whole-study findings and limits: TCRB CDR3s were moderately but significantly shorter in Type 1 diabetes patients in all four CD4+ subsets.

The sequencing input was central memory CD4+ T cells from blood. The receptors stem from a man aged 18 to 29 with type 1 diabetes.

A few counts support this clone. V gene TRBV4-2 combines with J gene TRBJ2-5; TRBD2 matches 7 bases. The CDR3 sequence is 16 residues long. Unmatched junction bases numbered 10, after V lost 4 bases and J lost 2 bases. CDR1 LGHNA and CDR2 YNFKEQ come from the germline V gene. CDR3 sequence (DNA): TGTGCCAGCAGCCCATCTAGCGGCCGACTACAAGAGACCCAGTACTTC. Amino acids: CASSPSSGRLQETQYF.

The V gene is TRBV28, the J gene TRBJ2-7, with D possibly being TRBD1 (6 bases). The CDR3 totals 14 residues. The germline V gene encodes CDR1 MDHEN and CDR2 SYDVKM. V lost 6 bases to trimming and J lost 4 bases, with 16 bases between them. The CDR3 here is CASRNTGRRYEQYF. The CDR3, as DNA: TGTGCCAGCAGAAACACAGGGCGGAGGTACGAGCAGTACTTC.

V and J are TRBV7-2 and TRBJ2-3; 10 nucleotides line up with TRBD2. The germline gives CDR1 SGHTA, CDR2 FQGNSA. The junction had 8 bases not matched to a gene; V was cut back by 4 bases and J by 7 bases. The CDR3 extends over 15 amino acids. The DNA for the CDR3 is TGTGCCAGCAGCTCCCAGCGGGGGGGCCAAAATACGCAGTATTTT. This codes for CASSSQRGGQNTQYF.

The sample holds a few counts of this clone. This chain joins TRBV4-3 and TRBJ2-7; TRBD1 might be the D (6 bases). The CDR3 extends over 16 amino acids. Germline V gives CDR1 LGHNA, CDR2 YSLEER. Deletions cut 0 bases from V and 3 bases from J, with 15 bases between. CDR3 sequence reads: CASSQDLTGWDYEQYF. CDR3 DNA sequence: TGCGCCAGCAGCCAAGATCTTACAGGGTGGGACTACGAGCAGTACTTC.

This clone was found a few times. The chain uses TRBV18 and TRBJ1-2; weak D call: TRBD1 (6 bases). CDR1 and CDR2 from the germline V gene are KGHSH and LQKENI. Trimming stripped 0 bases from V and 3 bases from J, with 11 bases between. This CDR3 is built from 15 residues. The CDR3: CASSPPGGRDYGYTF. The CDR3 nucleotides read TGTGCCAGCTCACCACCGGGGGGGCGCGACTATGGCTACACCTTC.

The chain combines TRBV11-2 with TRBJ2-5; 7 bases match TRBD2. Trimming took 1 base from V and 6 from J; bases not matched to a gene: 8. This CDR3 comprises 15 residues. In germline, CDR1 is SGHAT, CDR2 FQNNGV. The CDR3 bases are TGTGCCAGCAGCTTAGGCTGGGAGGGAGGGCAGACCCAGTACTTC. This encodes CASSLGWEGGQTQYF.

V gene TRBV6-5 combines with J gene TRBJ1-2; 7 positions match TRBD1. The V segment lost 6 bases and the J segment 8 bases; nucleotides outside the gene matches: 9. Germline V gene lookup returns CDR1 MNHEY and CDR2 SVGAGI. This CDR3 comprises 13 residues. The CDR3 DNA reads as TGTGCCAGCAGGAGGACAGGAACAGGAGGCTACACCTTC. Translation: CASRRTGTGGYTF.

The V and J genes are TRBV7-2 and TRBJ2-3; D may be TRBD2 (5 bases). V was cut by 7 bases and J by 0 bases, with 23 bases left in between. Per germline, CDR1 SGHTA and CDR2 FQGNSA. This CDR3 spans 18 amino acids. For the CDR3, the DNA is TGTGCCAGCATCTCAGCCAAGAGCGGAGCCCCTAGCACAGATACGCAGTATTTT. Translation: CASISAKSGAPSTDTQYF. The full variable domain, completed using reference TRBV7-2 and TRBJ2-3, is GAGVSQSPSNKVTEKGKDVELRCDPISGHTALYWYRQSLGQGLEFLIYFQGNSAPDKSGLPSDRFSAERTGGSVSTLTIQRTQQEDSAVYLCASISAKSGAPSTDTQYFGPGTRLTVL.

Only a few counts were recorded for this clone. This chain uses TRBV10-3 with TRBJ2-5; 8 bases fit TRBD1. The junction had 3 bases not matched to a gene; V was cut back by 5 bases and J by 4 bases. The CDR3 has 13 amino acids. CDR1 is ENHRY, CDR2 SYGVKD, per germline. CDR3 coding DNA: TGTGCCATCAGTATACAGGGGGGAGAGACCCAGTACTTC. Its translation: CAISIQGGETQYF.